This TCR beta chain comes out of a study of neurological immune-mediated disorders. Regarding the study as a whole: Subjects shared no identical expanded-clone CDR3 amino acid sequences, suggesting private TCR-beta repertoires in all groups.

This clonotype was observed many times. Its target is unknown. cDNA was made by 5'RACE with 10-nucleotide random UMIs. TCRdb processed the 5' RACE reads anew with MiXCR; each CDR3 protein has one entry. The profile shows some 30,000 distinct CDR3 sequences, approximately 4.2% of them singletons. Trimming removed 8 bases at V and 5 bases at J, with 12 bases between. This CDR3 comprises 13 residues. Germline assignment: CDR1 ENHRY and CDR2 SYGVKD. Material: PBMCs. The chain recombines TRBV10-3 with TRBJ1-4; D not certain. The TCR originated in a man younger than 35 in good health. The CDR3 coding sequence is TGTGCCATCGGGGTGGGTGGCAATGAAAAACTGTTTTTT. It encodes CAIGVGGNEKLFF.